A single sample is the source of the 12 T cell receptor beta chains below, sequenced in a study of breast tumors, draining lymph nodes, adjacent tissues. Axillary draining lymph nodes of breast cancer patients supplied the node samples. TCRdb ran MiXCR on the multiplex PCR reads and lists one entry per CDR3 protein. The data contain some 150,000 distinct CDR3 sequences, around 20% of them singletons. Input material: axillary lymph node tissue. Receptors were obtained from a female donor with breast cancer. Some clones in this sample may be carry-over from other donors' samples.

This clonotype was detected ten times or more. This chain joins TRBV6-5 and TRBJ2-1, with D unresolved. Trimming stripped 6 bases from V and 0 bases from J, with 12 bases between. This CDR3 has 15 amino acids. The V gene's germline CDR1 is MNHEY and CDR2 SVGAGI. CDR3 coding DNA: TGTGCCAGCAGCTCATACTCGACCTCCTACAATGAGCAGTTCTTC. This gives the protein CASSSYSTSYNEQFF.

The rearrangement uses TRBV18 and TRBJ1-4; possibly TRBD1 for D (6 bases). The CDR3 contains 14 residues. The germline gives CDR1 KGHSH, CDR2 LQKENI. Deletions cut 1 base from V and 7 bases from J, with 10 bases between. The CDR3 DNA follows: TGTGCCAGCTCACCACTCAGGGGTGTTGAAAAACTGTTTTTT. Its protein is CASSPLRGVEKLFF.

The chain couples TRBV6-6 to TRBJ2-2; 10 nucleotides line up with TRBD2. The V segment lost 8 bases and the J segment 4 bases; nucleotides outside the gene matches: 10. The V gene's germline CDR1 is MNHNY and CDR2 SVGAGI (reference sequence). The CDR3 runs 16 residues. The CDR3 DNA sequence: TGTGCCAGCGGCTCATCTAGCGGGAGCTTCACCGGGGAGCTGTTTTTT. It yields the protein CASGSSSGSFTGELFF.

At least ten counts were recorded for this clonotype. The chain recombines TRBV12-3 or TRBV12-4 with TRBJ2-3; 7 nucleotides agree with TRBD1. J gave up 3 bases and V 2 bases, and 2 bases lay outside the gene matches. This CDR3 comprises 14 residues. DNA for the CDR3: TGTGCCAGCAGTTTAACAGGGGTTACAGATACGCAGTATTTT. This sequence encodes CASSLTGVTDTQYF.

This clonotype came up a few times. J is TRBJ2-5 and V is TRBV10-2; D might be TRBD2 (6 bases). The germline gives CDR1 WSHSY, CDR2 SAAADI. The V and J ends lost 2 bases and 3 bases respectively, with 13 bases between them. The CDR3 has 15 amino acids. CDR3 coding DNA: TGCGCCAGCAGTGAGCCCGGAGCGGGCAAAGAGACCCAGTACTTC. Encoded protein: CASSEPGAGKETQYF.

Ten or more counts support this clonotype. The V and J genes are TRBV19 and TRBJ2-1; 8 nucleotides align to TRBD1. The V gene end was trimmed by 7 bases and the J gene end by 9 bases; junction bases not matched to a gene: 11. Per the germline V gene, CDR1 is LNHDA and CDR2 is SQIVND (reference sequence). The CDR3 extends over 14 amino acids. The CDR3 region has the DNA TGTGCCAGTACTTCGATTGGACAGGGCAGTGAGCAGTTCTTC. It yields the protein CASTSIGQGSEQFF. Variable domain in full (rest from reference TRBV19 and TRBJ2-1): DGGITQSPKYLFRKEGQNVTLSCEQNLNHDAMYWYRQDPGQGLRLIYYSQIVNDFQKGDIAEGYSVSREKKESFPLTVTSAQKNPTAFYLCASTSIGQGSEQFFGPGTRLTVL.

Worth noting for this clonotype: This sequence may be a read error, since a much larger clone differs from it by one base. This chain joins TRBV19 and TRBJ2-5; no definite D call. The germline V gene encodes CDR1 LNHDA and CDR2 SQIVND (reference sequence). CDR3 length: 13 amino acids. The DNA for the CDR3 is TGTGCCAGTAGGGCCCTCAGTCAAGAGGCCCAGTACTTC. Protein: CASRALSQEAQYF.

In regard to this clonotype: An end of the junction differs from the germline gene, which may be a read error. The CDR3 loop is CSARTVGNTTYF. The CDR3 nucleotides are TGCAGTGCCCGGACGGTTGGAAACACCACATATTTT. The chain combines TRBV20-1 with TRBJ1-3; D is ambiguous. Germline V CDR1 and CDR2: DFQATT, SNEGSKA (reference sequence). The CDR3 extends over 12 amino acids.

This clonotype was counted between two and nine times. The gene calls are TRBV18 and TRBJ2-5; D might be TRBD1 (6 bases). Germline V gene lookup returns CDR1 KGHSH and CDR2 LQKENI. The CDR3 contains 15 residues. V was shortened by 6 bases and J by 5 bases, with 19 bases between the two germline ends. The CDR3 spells CASSQTTGAGETQYF. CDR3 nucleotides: TGTGCCAGCTCCCAAACGACAGGCGCTGGGGAGACCCAGTACTTC.

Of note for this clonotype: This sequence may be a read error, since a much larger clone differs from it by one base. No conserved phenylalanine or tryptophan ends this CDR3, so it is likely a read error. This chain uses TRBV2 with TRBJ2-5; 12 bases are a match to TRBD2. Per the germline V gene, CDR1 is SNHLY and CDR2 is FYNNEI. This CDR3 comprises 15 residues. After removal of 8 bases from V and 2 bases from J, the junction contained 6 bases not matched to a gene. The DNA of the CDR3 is TGTGCCAGCCGTCTAGCGGGAGGGGGACAAGAGACCCAGTACCTC. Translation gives CASRLAGGGQETQYL.

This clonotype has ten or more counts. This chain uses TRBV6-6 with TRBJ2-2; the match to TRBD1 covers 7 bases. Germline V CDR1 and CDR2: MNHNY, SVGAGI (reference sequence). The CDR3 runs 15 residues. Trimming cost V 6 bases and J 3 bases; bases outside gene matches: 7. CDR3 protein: CASRKQGEHTGELFF. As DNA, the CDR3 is TGTGCCAGCAGGAAGCAGGGGGAGCACACCGGGGAGCTGTTTTTT.

Here the CDR3 reads CASRRDPSSYNEQFF. The CDR3 DNA follows: TGTGCCAGCAGACGGGACCCTAGCTCCTACAATGAGCAGTTCTTC. The J gene is TRBJ2-1, the V gene TRBV28; possibly TRBD1 or TRBD2 for D (5 bases each). The length of the CDR3 is 15 residues. The V and J ends lost 6 bases and 0 bases respectively, with 12 bases between them. Germline CDR1 MDHEN, CDR2 SYDVKM.